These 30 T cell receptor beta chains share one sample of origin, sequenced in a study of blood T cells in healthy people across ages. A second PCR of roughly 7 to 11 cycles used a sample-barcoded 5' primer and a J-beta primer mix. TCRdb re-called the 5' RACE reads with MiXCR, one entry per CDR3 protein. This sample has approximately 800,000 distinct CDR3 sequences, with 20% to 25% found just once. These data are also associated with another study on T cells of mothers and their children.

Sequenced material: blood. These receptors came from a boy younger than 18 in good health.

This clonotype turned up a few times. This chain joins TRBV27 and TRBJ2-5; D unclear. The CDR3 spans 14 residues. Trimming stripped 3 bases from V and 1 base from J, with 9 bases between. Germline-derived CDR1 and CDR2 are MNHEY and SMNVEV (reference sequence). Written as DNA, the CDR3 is TGTGCCAGCAGTTTCTCTCCCGCCCAAGAGACCCAGTACTTC. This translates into CASSFSPAQETQYF.

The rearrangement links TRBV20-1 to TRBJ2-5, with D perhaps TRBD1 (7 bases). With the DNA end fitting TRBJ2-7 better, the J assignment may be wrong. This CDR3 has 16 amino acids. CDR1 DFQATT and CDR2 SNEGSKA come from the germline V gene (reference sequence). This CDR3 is CSARDLGGGLAYEQYF. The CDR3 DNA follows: TGCAGTGCTAGAGACCTCGGAGGGGGCCTCGCCTACGAGCAGTACTTC.

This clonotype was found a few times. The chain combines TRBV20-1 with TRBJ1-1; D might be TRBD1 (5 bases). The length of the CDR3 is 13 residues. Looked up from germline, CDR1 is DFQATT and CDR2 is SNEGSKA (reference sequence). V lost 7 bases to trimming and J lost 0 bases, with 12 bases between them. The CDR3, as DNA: TGCAGTGGTCAGACAGACCTGAACACTGAAGCTTTCTTT. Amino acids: CSGQTDLNTEAFF.

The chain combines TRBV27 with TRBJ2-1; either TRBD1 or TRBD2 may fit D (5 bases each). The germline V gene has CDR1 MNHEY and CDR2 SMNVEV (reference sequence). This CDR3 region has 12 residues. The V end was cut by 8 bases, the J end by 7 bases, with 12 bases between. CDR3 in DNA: TGTGCCAGCGGGGGACGAATAAATGAGCAGTTCTTC. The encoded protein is CASGGRINEQFF.

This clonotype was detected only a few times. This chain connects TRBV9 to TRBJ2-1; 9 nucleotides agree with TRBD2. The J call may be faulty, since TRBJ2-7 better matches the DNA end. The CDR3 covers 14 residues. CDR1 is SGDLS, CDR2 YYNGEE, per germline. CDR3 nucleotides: TGTGCCAGCAGCGCGGTAGGGACTAGCTCCGAGCAGTACTTC. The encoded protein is CASSAVGTSSEQYF.

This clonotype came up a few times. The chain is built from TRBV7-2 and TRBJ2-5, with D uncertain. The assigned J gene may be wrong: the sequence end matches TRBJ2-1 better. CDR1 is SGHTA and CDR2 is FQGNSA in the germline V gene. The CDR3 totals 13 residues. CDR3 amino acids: CASSLALRNEQFF. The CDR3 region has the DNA TGTGCCAGCAGCTTAGCACTCCGCAATGAGCAGTTCTTC.

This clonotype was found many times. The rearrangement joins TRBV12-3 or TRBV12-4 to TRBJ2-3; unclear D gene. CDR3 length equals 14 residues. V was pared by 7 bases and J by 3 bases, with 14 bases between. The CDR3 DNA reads TGTGCCAGCAAATTAGACAAGGGAACAGATACGCAGTATTTT. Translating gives CASKLDKGTDTQYF.

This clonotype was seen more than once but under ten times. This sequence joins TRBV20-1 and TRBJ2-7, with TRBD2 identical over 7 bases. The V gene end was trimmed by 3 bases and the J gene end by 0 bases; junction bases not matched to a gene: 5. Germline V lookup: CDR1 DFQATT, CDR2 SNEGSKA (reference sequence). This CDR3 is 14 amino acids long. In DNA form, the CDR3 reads TGCAGTGCTAGGCTAGCGGTAAACTCCTACGAGCAGTACTTC. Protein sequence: CSARLAVNSYEQYF.

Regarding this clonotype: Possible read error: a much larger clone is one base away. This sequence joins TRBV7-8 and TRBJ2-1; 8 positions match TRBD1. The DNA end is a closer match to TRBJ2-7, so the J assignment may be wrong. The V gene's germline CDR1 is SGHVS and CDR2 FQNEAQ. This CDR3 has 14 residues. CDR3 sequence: CASSSGQEPGEQYF. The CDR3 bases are TGTGCCAGCAGCTCGGGACAGGAACCGGGCGAGCAGTACTTC.

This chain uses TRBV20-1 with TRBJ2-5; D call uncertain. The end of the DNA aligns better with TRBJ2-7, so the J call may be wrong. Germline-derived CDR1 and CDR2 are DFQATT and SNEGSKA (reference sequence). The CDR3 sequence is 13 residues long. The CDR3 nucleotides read TGCAGTGCGGGCAGCCGCTCTTTCTACGAGCAGTACTTC. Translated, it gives CSAGSRSFYEQYF.

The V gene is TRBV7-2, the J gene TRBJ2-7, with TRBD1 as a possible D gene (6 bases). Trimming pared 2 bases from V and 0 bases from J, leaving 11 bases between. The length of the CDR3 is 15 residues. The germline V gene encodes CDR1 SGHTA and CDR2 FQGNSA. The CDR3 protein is CASSLYLGASYEQYF. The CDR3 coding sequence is TGTGCCAGCAGCTTATACCTGGGGGCCTCCTACGAGCAGTACTTC. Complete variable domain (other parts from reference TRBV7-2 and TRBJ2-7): GAGVSQSPSNKVTEKGKDVELRCDPISGHTALYWYRQSLGQGLEFLIYFQGNSAPDKSGLPSDRFSAERTGGSVSTLTIQRTQQEDSAVYLCASSLYLGASYEQYFGPGTRLTVT.

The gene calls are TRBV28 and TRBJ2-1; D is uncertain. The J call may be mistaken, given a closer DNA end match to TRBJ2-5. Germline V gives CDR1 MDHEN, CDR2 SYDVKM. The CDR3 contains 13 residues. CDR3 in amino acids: CASSLHRPETQYF. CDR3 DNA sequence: TGTGCCAGCAGCCTACACCGTCCCGAGACCCAGTACTTC.

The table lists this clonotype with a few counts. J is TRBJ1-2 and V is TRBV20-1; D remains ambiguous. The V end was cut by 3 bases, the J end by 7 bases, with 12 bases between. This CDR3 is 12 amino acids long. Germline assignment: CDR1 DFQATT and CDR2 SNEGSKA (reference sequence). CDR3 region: CSASAGLTGYTF. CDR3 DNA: TGCAGTGCTAGCGCGGGTCTCACTGGCTACACCTTC.

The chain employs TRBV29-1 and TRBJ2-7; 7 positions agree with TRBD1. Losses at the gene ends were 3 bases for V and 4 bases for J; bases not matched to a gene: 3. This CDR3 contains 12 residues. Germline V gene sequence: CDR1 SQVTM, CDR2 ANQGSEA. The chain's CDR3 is CSVEDRSYEQYF. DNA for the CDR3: TGCAGCGTTGAGGACAGGTCATACGAGCAGTACTTC.

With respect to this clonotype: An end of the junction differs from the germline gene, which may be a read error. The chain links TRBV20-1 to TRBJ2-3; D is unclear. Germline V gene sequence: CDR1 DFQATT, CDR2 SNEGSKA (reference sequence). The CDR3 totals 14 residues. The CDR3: CSAGKNMRAPVMNF. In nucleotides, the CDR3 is TGCAGTGCTGGGAAAAACATGAGAGCCCCCGTAATGAATTTT.

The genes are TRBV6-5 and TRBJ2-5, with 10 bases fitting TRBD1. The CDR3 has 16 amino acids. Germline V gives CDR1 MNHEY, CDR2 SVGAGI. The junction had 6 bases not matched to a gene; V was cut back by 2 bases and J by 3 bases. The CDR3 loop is CASSYLGTGDEETQYF. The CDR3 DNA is TGTGCCAGCAGTTACCTCGGGACAGGGGATGAAGAGACCCAGTACTTC.

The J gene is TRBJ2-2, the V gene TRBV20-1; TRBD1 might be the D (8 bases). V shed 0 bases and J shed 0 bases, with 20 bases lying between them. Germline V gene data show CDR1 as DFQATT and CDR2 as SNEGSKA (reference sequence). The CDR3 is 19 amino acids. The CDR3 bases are TGCAGTGCTAGAGATCTCTACAGGGGGGGTTTCGCGAACACCGGGGAGCTGTTTTTT. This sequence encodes CSARDLYRGGFANTGELFF.

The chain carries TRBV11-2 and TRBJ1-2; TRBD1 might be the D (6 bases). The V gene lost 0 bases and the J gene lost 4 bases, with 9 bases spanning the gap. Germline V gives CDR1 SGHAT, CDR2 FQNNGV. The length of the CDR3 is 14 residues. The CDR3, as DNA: TGTGCCAGCAGCTTAGATGGGGGCTTCTATGGCTACACCTTC. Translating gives CASSLDGGFYGYTF.

The CDR3 DNA sequence: TGCAGTGCCAAGACAGGGGGCGTGGACGAGCAGTACTTC. Its translation: CSAKTGGVDEQYF. The chain recombines TRBV20-1 with TRBJ2-5, with TRBD1 matching over 10 bases. The tail of the sequence fits TRBJ2-7 better, so the J call may be wrong. CDR3 length: 13 amino acids. Germline V gene lookup returns CDR1 DFQATT and CDR2 SNEGSKA (reference sequence).

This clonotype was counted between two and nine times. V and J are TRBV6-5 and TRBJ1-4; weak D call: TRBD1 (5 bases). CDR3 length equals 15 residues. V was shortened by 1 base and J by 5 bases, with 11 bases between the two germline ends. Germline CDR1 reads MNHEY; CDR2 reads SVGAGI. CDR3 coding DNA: TGTGCCAGCAGTTACTTAGGGGCAATAAATGAAAAACTGTTTTTT. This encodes CASSYLGAINEKLFF.

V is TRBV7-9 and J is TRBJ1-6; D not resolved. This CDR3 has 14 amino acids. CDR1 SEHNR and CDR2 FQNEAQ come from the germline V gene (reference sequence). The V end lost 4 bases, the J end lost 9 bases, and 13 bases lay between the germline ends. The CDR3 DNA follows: TGTGCCAGCAGCTCCGGACGGGTAGGTTCACCCCTCCACTTT. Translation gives CASSSGRVGSPLHF.

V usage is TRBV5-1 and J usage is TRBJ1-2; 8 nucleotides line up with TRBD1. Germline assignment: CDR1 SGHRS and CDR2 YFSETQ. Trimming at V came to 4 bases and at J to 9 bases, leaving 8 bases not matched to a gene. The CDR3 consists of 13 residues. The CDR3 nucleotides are TGCGCCAGCAGCCGGGCAGGGGGCGAGAGCTACACCTTC. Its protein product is CASSRAGGESYTF.

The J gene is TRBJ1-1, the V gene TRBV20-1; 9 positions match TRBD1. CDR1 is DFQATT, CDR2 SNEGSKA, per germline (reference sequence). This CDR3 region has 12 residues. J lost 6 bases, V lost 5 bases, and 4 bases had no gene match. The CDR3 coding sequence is TGCAGTGCTGACCGACAGGGGGCTGAAGCTTTCTTT. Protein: CSADRQGAEAFF.

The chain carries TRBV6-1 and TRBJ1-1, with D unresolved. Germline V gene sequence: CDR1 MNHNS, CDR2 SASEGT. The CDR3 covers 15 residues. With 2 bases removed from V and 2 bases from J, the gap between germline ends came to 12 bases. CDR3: CASSEWWRDNTEAFF. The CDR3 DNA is TGTGCCAGCAGTGAATGGTGGAGAGACAACACTGAAGCTTTCTTT.

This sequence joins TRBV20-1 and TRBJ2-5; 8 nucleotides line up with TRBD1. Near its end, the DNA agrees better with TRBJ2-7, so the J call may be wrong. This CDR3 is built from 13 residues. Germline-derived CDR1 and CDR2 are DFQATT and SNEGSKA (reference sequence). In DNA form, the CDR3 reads TGCAGTAACCGGGACAGGAGCTCCTACGAGCAGTACTTC. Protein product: CSNRDRSSYEQYF.

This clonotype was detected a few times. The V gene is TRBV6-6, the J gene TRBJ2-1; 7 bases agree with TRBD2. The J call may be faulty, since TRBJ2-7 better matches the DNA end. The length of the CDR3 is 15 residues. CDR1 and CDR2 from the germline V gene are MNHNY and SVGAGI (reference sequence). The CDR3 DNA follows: TGTGCCAGCAGTATCCACCCCGGGGGGTACGACGAGCAGTACTTC. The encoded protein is CASSIHPGGYDEQYF.

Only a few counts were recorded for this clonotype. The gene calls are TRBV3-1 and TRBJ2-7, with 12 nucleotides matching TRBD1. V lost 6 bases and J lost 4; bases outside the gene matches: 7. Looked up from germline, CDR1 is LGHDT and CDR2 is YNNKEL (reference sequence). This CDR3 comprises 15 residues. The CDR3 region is CASREPGQGAYEQYF. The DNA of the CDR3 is TGTGCCAGCAGAGAACCGGGACAGGGGGCATACGAGCAGTACTTC.

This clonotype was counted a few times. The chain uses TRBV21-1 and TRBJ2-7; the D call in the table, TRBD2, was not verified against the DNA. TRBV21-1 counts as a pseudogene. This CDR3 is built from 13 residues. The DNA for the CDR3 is TGTGCCAGCAGCAGAACTAGATTCTACGAGCAGTACTTC. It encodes CASSRTRFYEQYF.

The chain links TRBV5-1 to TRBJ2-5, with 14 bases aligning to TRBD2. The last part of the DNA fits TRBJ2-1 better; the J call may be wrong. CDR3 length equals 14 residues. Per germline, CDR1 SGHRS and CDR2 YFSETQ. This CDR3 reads CASSGLAGGNEQFF. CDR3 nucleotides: TGCGCCAGCAGTGGACTAGCGGGAGGCAATGAGCAGTTCTTC.

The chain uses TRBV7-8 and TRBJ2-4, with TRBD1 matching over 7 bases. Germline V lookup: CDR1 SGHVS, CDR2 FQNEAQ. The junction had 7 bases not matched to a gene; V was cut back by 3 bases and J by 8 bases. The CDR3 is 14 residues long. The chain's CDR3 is CASSFRGRLDIQYF. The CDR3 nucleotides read TGTGCCAGCAGCTTTAGGGGGCGCTTGGACATTCAGTACTTC.